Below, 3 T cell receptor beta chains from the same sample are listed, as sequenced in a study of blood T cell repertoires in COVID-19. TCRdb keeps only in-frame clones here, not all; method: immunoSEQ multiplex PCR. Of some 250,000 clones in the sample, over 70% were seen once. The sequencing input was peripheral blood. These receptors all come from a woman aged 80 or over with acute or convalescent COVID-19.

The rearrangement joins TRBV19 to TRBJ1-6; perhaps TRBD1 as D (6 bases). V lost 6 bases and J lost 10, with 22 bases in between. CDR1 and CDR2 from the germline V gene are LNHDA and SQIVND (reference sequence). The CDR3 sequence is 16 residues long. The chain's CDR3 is CASSWEQGAYQSPLHF. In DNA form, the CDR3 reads TGTGCCAGTAGCTGGGAACAGGGAGCGTACCAATCACCCCTCCACTTT.

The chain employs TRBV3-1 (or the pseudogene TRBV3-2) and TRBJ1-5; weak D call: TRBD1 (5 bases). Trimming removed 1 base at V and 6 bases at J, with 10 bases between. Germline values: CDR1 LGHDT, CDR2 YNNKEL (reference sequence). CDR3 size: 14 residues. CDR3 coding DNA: TGTGCCAGCAGCCAAGGTGGGGGGACTCAGCCCCAGCATTTT. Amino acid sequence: CASSQGGGTQPQHF.

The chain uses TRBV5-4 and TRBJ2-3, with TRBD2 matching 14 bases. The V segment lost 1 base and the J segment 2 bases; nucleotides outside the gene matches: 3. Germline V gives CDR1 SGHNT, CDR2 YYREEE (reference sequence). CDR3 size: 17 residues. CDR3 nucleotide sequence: TGTGCCAGCAGCTTGAGACTAGCGGGGGGGCCCACAGATACGCAGTATTTT. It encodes CASSLRLAGGPTDTQYF.